One and the same sample provided the 5 T cell receptor beta chains below, sequenced in a study of cytomegalovirus exposure and HLA in healthy donors. 13 Jbeta primers and 60 Vbeta primers were used for the PCR. Assay: immunoSEQ multiplex PCR; the TCRdb copy retains only in-frame clones and omits some. The data show 75,000 to 100,000 clones, around 74% seen once. The sequenced sample consisted of PBMCs. The receptors shown here come from an older woman in good health and CMV-seropositive.

This rearrangement joins TRBV25-1 to TRBJ1-1; no firm D call. Germline lookup yields CDR1 MGHDK and CDR2 SYGVNS. The CDR3 sequence is 14 residues long. With 3 bases removed from V and 1 base from J, the gap between germline ends came to 9 bases. The CDR3 loop reads CASSDIAWNTEAFF. In DNA, the CDR3 is TGTGCCAGCAGTGATATTGCGTGGAACACTGAAGCTTTCTTT.

V and J are TRBV19 and TRBJ1-5, with D tentatively TRBD1 (5 bases). The CDR3 has 14 residues. V lost 6 bases and J lost 5, with 14 bases in between. Germline V gene lookup returns CDR1 LNHDA and CDR2 SQIVND (reference sequence). In DNA form, the CDR3 reads TGTGCCAGTAGCCCAGGGTTGGGGTATCAGCCCCAGCATTTT. This codes for CASSPGLGYQPQHF. The variable domain in full, with the rest retrieved from reference TRBV19 and TRBJ1-5, is DGGITQSPKYLFRKEGQNVTLSCEQNLNHDAMYWYRQDPGQGLRLIYYSQIVNDFQKGDIAEGYSVSREKKESFPLTVTSAQKNPTAFYLCASSPGLGYQPQHFGDGTRLSIL.

The chain links TRBV5-1 to TRBJ1-2; TRBD1 aligns across 7 bases. The CDR3 runs 11 residues. Germline V gene lookup returns CDR1 SGHRS and CDR2 YFSETQ. J was trimmed by 10 bases and V by 4 bases; bases with no gene match: 4. Written as DNA, the CDR3 is TGCGCCAGCAGCCGGGACAGCCTCTACACCTTC. It yields the protein CASSRDSLYTF.

The V and J genes are TRBV5-4 and TRBJ2-5; unclear D gene. CDR3 length: 15 amino acids. Germline V gene lookup returns CDR1 SGHNT and CDR2 YYREEE (reference sequence). V was cut by 0 bases and J by 5 bases, with 14 bases left in between. CDR3 region: CASSLGGPMFETQYF. In DNA, the CDR3 is TGTGCCAGCAGCTTGGGCGGCCCGATGTTTGAGACCCAGTACTTC.

The V call is TRBV18, the J call TRBJ1-5; D may be TRBD1 (5 bases). Germline CDR1 and CDR2: KGHSH and LQKENI. CDR3 length equals 15 residues. V lost 2 bases, J lost 1 base, and 9 bases lay in between. The CDR3 DNA sequence: TGTGCCAGCTCACCATCCAGGGTGAGCAATCAGCCCCAGCATTTT. The encoded protein is CASSPSRVSNQPQHF.